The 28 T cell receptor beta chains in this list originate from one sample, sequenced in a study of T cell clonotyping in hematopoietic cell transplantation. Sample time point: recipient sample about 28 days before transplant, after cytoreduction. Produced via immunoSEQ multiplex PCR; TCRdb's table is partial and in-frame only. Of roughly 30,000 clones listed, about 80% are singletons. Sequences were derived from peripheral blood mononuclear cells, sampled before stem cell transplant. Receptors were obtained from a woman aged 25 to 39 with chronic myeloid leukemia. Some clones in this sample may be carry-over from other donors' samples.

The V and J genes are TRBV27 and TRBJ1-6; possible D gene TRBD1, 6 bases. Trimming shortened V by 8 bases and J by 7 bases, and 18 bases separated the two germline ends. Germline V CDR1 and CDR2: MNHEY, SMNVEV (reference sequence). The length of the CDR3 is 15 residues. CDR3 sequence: CASGKEQGHNSPLHF. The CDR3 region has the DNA TGTGCCAGCGGGAAAGAACAGGGCCACAATTCACCCCTCCACTTT.

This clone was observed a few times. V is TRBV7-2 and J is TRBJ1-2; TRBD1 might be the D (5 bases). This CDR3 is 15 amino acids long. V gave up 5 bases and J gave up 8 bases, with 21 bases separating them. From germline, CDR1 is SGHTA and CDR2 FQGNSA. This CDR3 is CASSQPLGRAAGYTF. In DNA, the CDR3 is TGTGCCAGCAGCCAGCCACTGGGCAGGGCTGCGGGCTACACCTTC.

DNA for the CDR3: TGTGCCAGCAGGCTACAGGGGGCGACTGAAAAACTGTTTTTT. Protein product: CASRLQGATEKLFF. The chain joins TRBV7-9 to TRBJ1-4; 9 bases are a match to TRBD1. The V gene's germline CDR1 is SEHNR and CDR2 FQNEAQ (reference sequence). CDR3 length: 14 amino acids. J lost 7 bases, V lost 6 bases, and 6 bases had no gene match.

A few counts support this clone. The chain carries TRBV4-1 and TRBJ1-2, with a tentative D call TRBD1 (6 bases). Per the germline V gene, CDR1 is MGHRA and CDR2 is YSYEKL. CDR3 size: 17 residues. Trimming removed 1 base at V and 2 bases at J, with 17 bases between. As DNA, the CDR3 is TGCGCCAGCAGCCAAGTTTGGACCGGACAGACCAACTATGGCTACACCTTC. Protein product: CASSQVWTGQTNYGYTF.

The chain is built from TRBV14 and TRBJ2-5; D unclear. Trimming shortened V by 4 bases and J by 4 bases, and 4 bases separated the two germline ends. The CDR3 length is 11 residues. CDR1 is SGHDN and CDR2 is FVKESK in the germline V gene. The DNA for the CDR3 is TGTGCCAGCAGCCGACGAGAGACCCAGTACTTC. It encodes CASSRRETQYF. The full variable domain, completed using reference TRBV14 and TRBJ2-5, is EAGVTQFPSHSVIEKGQTVTLRCDPISGHDNLYWYRRVMGKEIKFLLHFVKESKQDESGMPNNRFLAERTGGTYSTLKVQPAELEDSGVYFCASSRRETQYFGPGTRLLVL.

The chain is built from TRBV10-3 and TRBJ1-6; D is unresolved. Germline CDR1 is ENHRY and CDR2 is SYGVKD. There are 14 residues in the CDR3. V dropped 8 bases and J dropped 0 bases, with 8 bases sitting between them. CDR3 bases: TGTGCCATCTCAGGTCCCTCCTATAATTCACCCCTCCACTTT. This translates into CAISGPSYNSPLHF.

CDR3 coding DNA: TGTGCCAGCAGTGACCTGACAGGGGGAGGCTATGGCTACACCTTC. This translates into CASSDLTGGGYGYTF. The chain is built from TRBV25-1 and TRBJ1-2; 9 nucleotides match TRBD1. V gave up 3 bases and J gave up 4 bases; unmatched junction bases: 6. Germline V lookup: CDR1 MGHDK, CDR2 SYGVNS. This CDR3 spans 15 amino acids.

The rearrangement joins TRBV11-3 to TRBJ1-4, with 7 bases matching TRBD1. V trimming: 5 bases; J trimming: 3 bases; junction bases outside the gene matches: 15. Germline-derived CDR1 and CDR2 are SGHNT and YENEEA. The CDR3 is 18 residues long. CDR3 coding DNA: TGTGCCAGCAGCCCCCCTCACAGGGGAAGGGAGGCTAATGAAAAACTGTTTTTT. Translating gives CASSPPHRGREANEKLFF.

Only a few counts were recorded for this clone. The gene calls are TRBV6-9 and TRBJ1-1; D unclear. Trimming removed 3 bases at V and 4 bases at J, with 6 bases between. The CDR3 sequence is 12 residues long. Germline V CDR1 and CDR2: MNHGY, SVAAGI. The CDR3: CASSYGGTEAFF. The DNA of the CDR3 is TGTGCCAGCAGTTACGGCGGCACTGAAGCTTTCTTT.

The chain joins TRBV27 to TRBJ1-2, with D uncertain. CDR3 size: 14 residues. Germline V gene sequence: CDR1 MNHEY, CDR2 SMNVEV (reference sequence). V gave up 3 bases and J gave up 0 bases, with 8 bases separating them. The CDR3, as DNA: TGTGCCAGCAGTTTCAGAGAAACTAACTATGGCTACACCTTC. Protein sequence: CASSFRETNYGYTF.

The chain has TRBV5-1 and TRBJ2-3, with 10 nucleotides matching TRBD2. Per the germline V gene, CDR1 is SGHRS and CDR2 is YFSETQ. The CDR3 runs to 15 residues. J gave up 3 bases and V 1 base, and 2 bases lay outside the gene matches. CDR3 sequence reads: CASSLPSGGTDTQYF. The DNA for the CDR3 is TGCGCCAGCAGCTTGCCTAGCGGGGGTACAGATACGCAGTATTTT.

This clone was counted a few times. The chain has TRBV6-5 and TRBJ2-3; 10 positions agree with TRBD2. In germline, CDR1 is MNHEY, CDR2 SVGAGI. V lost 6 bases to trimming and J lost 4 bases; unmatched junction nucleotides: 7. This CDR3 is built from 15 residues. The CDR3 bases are TGTGCCAGCAGGCGAGCGGGGGGGCCCCCAGATACGCAGTATTTT. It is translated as CASRRAGGPPDTQYF.

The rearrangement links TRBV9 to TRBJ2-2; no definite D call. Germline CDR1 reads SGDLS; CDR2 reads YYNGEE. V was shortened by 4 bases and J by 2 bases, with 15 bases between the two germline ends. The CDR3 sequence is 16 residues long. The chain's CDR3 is CASSWGRAVNTGELFF. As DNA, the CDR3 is TGTGCCAGCAGCTGGGGTAGAGCAGTCAACACCGGGGAGCTGTTTTTT. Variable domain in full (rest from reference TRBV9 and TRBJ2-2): DSGVTQTPKHLITATGQRVTLRCSPRSGDLSVYWYQQSLDQGLQFLIQYYNGEERAKGNILERFSAQQFPDLHSELNLSSLELGDSALYFCASSWGRAVNTGELFFGEGSRLTVL.

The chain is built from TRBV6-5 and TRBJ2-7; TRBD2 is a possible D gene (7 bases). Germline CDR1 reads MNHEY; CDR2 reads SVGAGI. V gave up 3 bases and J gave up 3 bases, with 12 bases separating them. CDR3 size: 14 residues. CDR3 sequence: CASSYREGGYEQYV. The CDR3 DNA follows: TGTGCCAGCAGTTATAGGGAGGGGGGCTACGAGCAGTACGTC.

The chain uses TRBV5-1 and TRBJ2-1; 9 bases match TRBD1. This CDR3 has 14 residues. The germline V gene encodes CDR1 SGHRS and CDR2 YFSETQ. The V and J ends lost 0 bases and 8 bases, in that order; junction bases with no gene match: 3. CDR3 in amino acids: CASSLGDRADEQFF. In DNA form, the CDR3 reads TGCGCCAGCAGCTTGGGGGACAGGGCCGATGAGCAGTTCTTC. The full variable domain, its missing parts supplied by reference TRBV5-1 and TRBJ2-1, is KAGVTQTPRYLIKTRGQQVTLSCSPISGHRSVSWYQQTPGQGLQFLFEYFSETQRNKGNFPGRFSGRQFSNSRSEMNVSTLELGDSALYLCASSLGDRADEQFFGPGTRLTVL.

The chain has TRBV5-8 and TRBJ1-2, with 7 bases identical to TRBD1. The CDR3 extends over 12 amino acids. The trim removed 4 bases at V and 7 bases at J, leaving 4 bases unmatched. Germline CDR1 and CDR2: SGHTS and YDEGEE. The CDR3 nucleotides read TGTGCCAGCAGCACGGGACAGCTTGGCTACACCTTC. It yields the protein CASSTGQLGYTF.

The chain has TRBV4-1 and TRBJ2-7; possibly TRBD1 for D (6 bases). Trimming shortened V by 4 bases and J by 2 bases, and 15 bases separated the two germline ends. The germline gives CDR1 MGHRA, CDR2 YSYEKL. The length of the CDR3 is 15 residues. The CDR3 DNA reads TGCGCCAGCAGCCTGTTACAGGGCCCACCCTACGAGCAGTACGTC. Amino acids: CASSLLQGPPYEQYV.

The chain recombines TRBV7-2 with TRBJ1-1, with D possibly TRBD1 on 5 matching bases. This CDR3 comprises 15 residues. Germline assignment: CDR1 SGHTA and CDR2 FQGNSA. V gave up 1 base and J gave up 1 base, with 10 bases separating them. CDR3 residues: CASSLGIRGNTEAFF. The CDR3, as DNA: TGTGCCAGCAGCTTAGGCATTAGGGGGAACACTGAAGCTTTCTTT. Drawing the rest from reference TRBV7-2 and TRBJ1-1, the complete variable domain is GAGVSQSPSNKVTEKGKDVELRCDPISGHTALYWYRQSLGQGLEFLIYFQGNSAPDKSGLPSDRFSAERTGGSVSTLTIQRTQQEDSAVYLCASSLGIRGNTEAFFGQGTRLTVV.

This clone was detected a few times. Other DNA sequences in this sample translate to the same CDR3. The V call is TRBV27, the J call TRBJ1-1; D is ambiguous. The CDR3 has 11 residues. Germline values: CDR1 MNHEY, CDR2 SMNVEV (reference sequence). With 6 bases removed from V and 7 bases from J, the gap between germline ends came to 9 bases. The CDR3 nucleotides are TGTGCCAGCAGCTTCGGTGTTGAAGCTTTCTTT. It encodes CASSFGVEAFF.

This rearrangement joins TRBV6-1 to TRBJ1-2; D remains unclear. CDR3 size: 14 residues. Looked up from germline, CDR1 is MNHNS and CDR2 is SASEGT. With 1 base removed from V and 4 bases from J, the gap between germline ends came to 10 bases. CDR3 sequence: CASSEGHRGYGYTF. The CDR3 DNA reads TGTGCCAGCAGTGAAGGGCACAGAGGCTATGGCTACACCTTC.

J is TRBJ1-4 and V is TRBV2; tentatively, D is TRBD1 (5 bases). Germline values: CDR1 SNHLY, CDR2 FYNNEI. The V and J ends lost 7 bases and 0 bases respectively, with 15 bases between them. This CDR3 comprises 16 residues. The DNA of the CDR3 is TGTGCCAGCATGCAGGGCCGTCTTGCAACTAATGAAAAACTGTTTTTT. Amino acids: CASMQGRLATNEKLFF.

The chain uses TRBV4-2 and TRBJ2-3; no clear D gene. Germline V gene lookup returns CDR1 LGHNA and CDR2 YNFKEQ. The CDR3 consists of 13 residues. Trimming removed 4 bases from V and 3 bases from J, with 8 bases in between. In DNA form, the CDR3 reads TGTGCCAGCAGCCCCCCAGGAACAGATACGCAGTATTTT. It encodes CASSPPGTDTQYF.

CDR3 protein: CASSHDGGYEQYV. DNA of the CDR3: TGCGCCAGCAGCCACGACGGGGGGTACGAGCAGTACGTC. V and J are TRBV4-1 and TRBJ2-7; 7 nucleotides align to TRBD2. The CDR3 length is 13 residues. V was clipped by 3 bases and J by 4 bases; unmatched bases: 3. Germline loops: CDR1 MGHRA, CDR2 YSYEKL.

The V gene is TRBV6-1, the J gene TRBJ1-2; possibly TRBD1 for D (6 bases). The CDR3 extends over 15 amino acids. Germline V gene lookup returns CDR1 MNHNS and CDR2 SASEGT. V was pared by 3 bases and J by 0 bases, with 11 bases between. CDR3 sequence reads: CASSDRDTSNYGYTF. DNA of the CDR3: TGTGCCAGCAGTGACCGGGACACTTCTAACTATGGCTACACCTTC.

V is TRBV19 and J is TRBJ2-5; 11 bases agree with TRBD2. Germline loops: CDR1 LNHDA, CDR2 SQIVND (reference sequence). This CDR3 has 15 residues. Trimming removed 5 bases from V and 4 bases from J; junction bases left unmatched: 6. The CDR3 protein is CASSSFSGGAETQYF. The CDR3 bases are TGTGCCAGTAGTTCCTTTAGCGGGGGGGCAGAGACCCAGTACTTC.

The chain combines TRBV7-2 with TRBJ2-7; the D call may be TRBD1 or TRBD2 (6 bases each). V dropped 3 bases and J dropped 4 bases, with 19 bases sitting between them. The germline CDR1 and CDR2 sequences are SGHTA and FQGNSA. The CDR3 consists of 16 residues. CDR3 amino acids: CASSFSTGAMTYEQYF. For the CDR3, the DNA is TGTGCCAGCAGCTTTTCTACGGGGGCGATGACATACGAGCAGTACTTC.

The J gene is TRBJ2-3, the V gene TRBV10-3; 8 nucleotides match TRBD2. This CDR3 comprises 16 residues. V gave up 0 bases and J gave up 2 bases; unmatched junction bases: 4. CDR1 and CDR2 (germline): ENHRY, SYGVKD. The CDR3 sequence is CAISESRTSSTDTQYF. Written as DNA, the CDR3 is TGTGCCATCAGTGAGTCTAGGACTAGCTCCACAGATACGCAGTATTTT.

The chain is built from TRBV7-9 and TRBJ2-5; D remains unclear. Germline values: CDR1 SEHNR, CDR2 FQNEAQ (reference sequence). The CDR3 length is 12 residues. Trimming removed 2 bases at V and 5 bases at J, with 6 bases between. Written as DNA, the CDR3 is TGTGCCAGCAGCTTATCGCCGGAGACCCAGTACTTC. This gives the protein CASSLSPETQYF.